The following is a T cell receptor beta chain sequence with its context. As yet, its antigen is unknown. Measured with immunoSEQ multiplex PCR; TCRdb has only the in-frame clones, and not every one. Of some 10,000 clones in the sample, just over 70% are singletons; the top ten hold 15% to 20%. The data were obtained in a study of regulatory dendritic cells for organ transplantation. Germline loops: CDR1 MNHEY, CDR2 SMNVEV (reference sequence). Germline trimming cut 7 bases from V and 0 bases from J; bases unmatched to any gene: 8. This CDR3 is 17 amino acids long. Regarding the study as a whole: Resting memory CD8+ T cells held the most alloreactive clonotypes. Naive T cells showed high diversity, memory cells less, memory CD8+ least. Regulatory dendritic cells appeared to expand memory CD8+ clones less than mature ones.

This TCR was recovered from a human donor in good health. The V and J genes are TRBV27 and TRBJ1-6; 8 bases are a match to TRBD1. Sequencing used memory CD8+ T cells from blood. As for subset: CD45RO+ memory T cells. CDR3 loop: CASKRGQGSSYNSPLHF. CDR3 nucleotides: TGTGCCAGCAAACGCGGACAGGGCAGCTCCTATAATTCACCCCTCCACTTT.